A single sample gave rise to the 14 T cell receptor beta chains below, sequenced in a study of vaccination effects on CD4 cells after COVID-19. No cognate antigen is known for these TCRs. Repertoires were generated with immunoSEQ multiplex PCR, while TCRdb's copy carries only in-frame clones and drops some. Among tens of thousands of clones listed, over 70% were seen once. Using viral peptide pools, the ViraFEST assay grew out antigen-specific CD4+ T cells prior to sequencing. CD4+ T cells were isolated after around ten days of culture. Participants completed two doses of the BNT162b2 or mRNA-1273 vaccine. This material consisted of CD4+ T cells from PBMCs cultured with SARS-CoV-2 spike peptides, taken after COVID-19 vaccination. These receptors were taken from a human donor who received a COVID-19 vaccine.

V is TRBV29-1 and J is TRBJ2-7; TRBD2 matches 7 bases. The CDR3 loop spans 15 amino acids. The J segment lost 0 bases and the V segment lost 7 bases, leaving 12 bases of the junction unmatched. Germline V gene sequence: CDR1 SQVTM, CDR2 ANQGSEA. The DNA for the CDR3 is TGCAGCGCCAGAGGTTTAGCGGGTTACTCCTACGAGCAGTACTTC. This sequence encodes CSARGLAGYSYEQYF.

The V and J genes are TRBV6-8 and TRBJ2-3; 10 bases map to TRBD2. Looked up from germline, CDR1 is MNHGY and CDR2 is SAAAGT. The V segment lost 0 bases and the J segment 2 bases; nucleotides outside the gene matches: 2. The CDR3 sequence is 16 residues long. CDR3 in DNA: TGTGCCAGCAGTTACTCGGGGACTAGCGTCACAGATACGCAGTATTTT. Translated: CASSYSGTSVTDTQYF.

The chain joins TRBV5-4 to TRBJ2-3; 9 bases are a match to TRBD2. This CDR3 is built from 16 residues. Per the germline V gene, CDR1 is SGHNT and CDR2 is YYREEE (reference sequence). Trimming at V came to 0 bases and at J to 1 base, leaving 3 bases not matched to a gene. The CDR3 nucleotides read TGTGCCAGCAGCTTGGTACGGACTAGCGGCACAGATACGCAGTATTTT. It translates to CASSLVRTSGTDTQYF.

This chain connects TRBV15 to TRBJ2-3; 7 positions agree with TRBD2. Trimming cost V 9 bases and J 3 bases; bases outside gene matches: 12. This CDR3 spans 15 amino acids. Germline CDR1 reads LNHNV; CDR2 reads YYDKDF (reference sequence). CDR3 sequence: CATRSGKRDTDTQYF. The CDR3 DNA is TGTGCCACACGGTCGGGGAAGCGGGATACAGATACGCAGTATTTT.

The V and J genes are TRBV6-5 and TRBJ1-4; D is uncertain. Trimming took off 5 bases at V and 4 bases at J, with 11 bases between the two ends. Germline loops: CDR1 MNHEY, CDR2 SVGAGI. The CDR3 spans 14 residues. DNA for the CDR3: TGTGCCAGCAGTAGTACAGTGGGTAATGAAAAACTGTTTTTT. This sequence encodes CASSSTVGNEKLFF.

This clone was seen a few times. The V and J genes are TRBV11-3 and TRBJ2-7, with TRBD2 matching 9 bases. The CDR3 runs to 16 residues. Germline V gene sequence: CDR1 SGHNT, CDR2 YENEEA. J lost 5 bases, V lost 0 bases, and 8 bases had no gene match. The CDR3 sequence: CASSLDGREGRDEQYF. CDR3 coding DNA: TGTGCCAGCAGCTTAGATGGGCGGGAGGGCCGCGACGAGCAGTACTTC.

V usage is TRBV6-6 and J usage is TRBJ1-2, with 8 bases that match TRBD1. This CDR3 contains 14 residues. Germline V lookup: CDR1 MNHNY, CDR2 SVGAGI (reference sequence). The V segment lost 7 bases and the J segment 3 bases; nucleotides outside the gene matches: 7. Written as DNA, the CDR3 is TGTGCCAGCAAAGACAGGGGAAGTTACTATGGCTACACCTTC. Amino acid sequence: CASKDRGSYYGYTF.

This clone turned up a few times. J is TRBJ1-3 and V is TRBV19, with 7 bases matching TRBD1. The CDR3 is made up of 15 amino acids. The V segment lost 6 bases and the J segment 1 base; nucleotides outside the gene matches: 6. Germline V gene lookup returns CDR1 LNHDA and CDR2 SQIVND (reference sequence). CDR3 DNA sequence: TGTGCCAGTAGGCAGGGGGATTCTTCTGGAAACACCATATATTTT. This translates into CASRQGDSSGNTIYF.

The chain carries TRBV6-5 and TRBJ1-1; a possible D gene is TRBD1 (5 bases). Trimming took off 6 bases at V and 10 bases at J, with 15 bases between the two ends. The CDR3 consists of 12 residues. The V gene's germline CDR1 is MNHEY and CDR2 SVGAGI. CDR3: CASRGEYRGAFF. The CDR3 DNA is TGTGCCAGCAGAGGGGAATATAGGGGAGCTTTCTTT.

A few counts support this clone. V gene TRBV10-1 combines with J gene TRBJ1-6; no firm D call. Germline V gene sequence: CDR1 WNHNN, CDR2 SYGVQD (reference sequence). The CDR3 length is 14 residues. V was pared by 2 bases and J by 9 bases, with 11 bases between. CDR3 sequence reads: CASSEAEMRSPLHF. DNA for the CDR3: TGCGCCAGCAGTGAGGCAGAGATGCGTTCACCCCTCCACTTT.

V usage is TRBV12-3 or TRBV12-4 and J usage is TRBJ2-3; TRBD1 is a possible D gene (5 bases). This CDR3 spans 12 amino acids. V lost 4 bases to trimming and J lost 7 bases, with 9 bases between them. The CDR3 here is CASSSSGHTQYF. In DNA form, the CDR3 reads TGTGCCAGCAGTTCGTCAGGGCATACGCAGTATTTT.

This chain connects TRBV5-4 to TRBJ2-3; D is ambiguous. This CDR3 is built from 17 residues. Germline V CDR1 and CDR2: SGHNT, YYREEE (reference sequence). The V gene lost 0 bases and the J gene lost 1 base, with 15 bases spanning the gap. The CDR3 nucleotides read TGTGCCAGCAGCTTGGCACGTCTGGAGCCCGGCACAGATACGCAGTATTTT. Residues: CASSLARLEPGTDTQYF.

J is TRBJ1-1 and V is TRBV19, with unresolved D. Germline CDR1 LNHDA, CDR2 SQIVND (reference sequence). Trimming shortened V by 10 bases and J by 1 base, and 16 bases separated the two germline ends. The CDR3 extends over 14 amino acids. CDR3 nucleotides: TGTGCCACCAAGCGGGCAAGAGAGAACACTGAAGCTTTCTTT. This sequence encodes CATKRARENTEAFF.

The chain combines TRBV30 with TRBJ1-2; 7 bases line up with TRBD1. The CDR3 extends over 13 amino acids. Germline lookup yields CDR1 GTSNPN and CDR2 SVGIG (reference sequence). Trimming removed 4 bases from V and 4 bases from J; junction bases left unmatched: 6. The CDR3 sequence: CAWNRGKGYGYTF. In nucleotides, the CDR3 is TGTGCCTGGAACAGGGGCAAGGGCTATGGCTACACCTTC. The variable domain in full, with the rest retrieved from reference TRBV30 and TRBJ1-2, is SQTIHQWPATLVQPVGSPLSLECTVEGTSNPNLYWYRQAAGRGLQLLFYSVGIGQISSEVPQNLSASRPQDRQFILSSKKLLLSDSGFYLCAWNRGKGYGYTFGSGTRLTVV.